The next 9 T cell receptor beta chains were all read from a single sample in a study of cytomegalovirus exposure and HLA in healthy donors. The PCR had 60 Vbeta and 13 Jbeta primers. The assay was immunoSEQ multiplex PCR, and TCRdb's table has in-frame clones only and misses some. The table includes around 200,000 clones, roughly 79% detected once. The sequenced material came from PBMCs. Every receptor here comes from a woman in her thirties in good health and CMV-seropositive.

The chain combines TRBV9 with TRBJ2-1; a weak D match, TRBD2 (5 bases). V gave up 3 bases and J gave up 7 bases, with 20 bases separating them. Germline values: CDR1 SGDLS, CDR2 YYNGEE. This CDR3 has 16 residues. The CDR3 here is CASSASSGSARNEQFF. The CDR3 DNA follows: TGTGCCAGCAGCGCTAGCAGTGGTAGCGCGAGGAATGAGCAGTTCTTC.

This clone came up many times. The chain recombines TRBV19 with TRBJ1-6, with 7 bases that match TRBD1. Germline CDR1 reads LNHDA; CDR2 reads SQIVND (reference sequence). The CDR3 is 15 residues long. Trimming cost V 3 bases and J 10 bases; bases outside gene matches: 9. The CDR3 nucleotides read TGTGCCAGTAGTATCGGACAGGTAAAGGGATCACCCCTCCACTTT. This codes for CASSIGQVKGSPLHF.

J is TRBJ1-5 and V is TRBV4-3; 8 bases map to TRBD1. CDR3 length: 15 residues. CDR1 LGHNA and CDR2 YSLEER come from the germline V gene. The trim removed 0 bases at V and 10 bases at J, leaving 8 bases unmatched. In DNA, the CDR3 is TGCGCCAGCAGCCAAGACAGGGGGCGAGGCGTCCCCCAGCATTTT. It encodes CASSQDRGRGVPQHF.

A note on this clone: At one end the junction does not follow the germline gene, possibly because of a read error. CDR3 in DNA: TGCGCCAGCAGCCAAGAAGTTCGGACAGGGGCCTACGGGCAGTACTTC. Protein: CASSQEVRTGAYGQYF. The V call is TRBV4-3, the J call TRBJ2-7, with 9 nucleotides matching TRBD1. This CDR3 is built from 16 residues. Germline lookup yields CDR1 LGHNA and CDR2 YSLEER.

The chain employs TRBV18 and TRBJ2-7, with D perhaps TRBD2 (6 bases). Trimming removed 5 bases from V and 1 base from J, with 12 bases in between. Germline CDR1 reads KGHSH; CDR2 reads LQKENI. The CDR3 extends over 14 amino acids. CDR3 sequence (DNA): TGTGCCAGCTCAACGGGACTTACTTCCTACGAGCAGTACTTC. The encoded protein is CASSTGLTSYEQYF.

This clone is a singleton in its sample. The genes are TRBV5-3 and TRBJ1-5, with TRBD1 matching 9 bases. TRBV5-3 belongs to the ORF category, with a function that is uncertain. This CDR3 is 19 amino acids long. The junction had 12 bases not matched to a gene; V was cut back by 2 bases and J by 0 bases. DNA for the CDR3: TGTGCCAGAAGCTTAAATAGTCGGACAGGGGTTTATAGCAATCAGCCCCAGCATTTT. Translating gives CARSLNSRTGVYSNQPQHF.

The chain uses TRBV7-6 and TRBJ2-1, with 7 bases fitting TRBD2. Germline V gene sequence: CDR1 SGHVS, CDR2 FNYEAQ. With V trimmed by 5 bases and J by 4 bases, 11 bases remained unmatched. The CDR3 has 16 residues. CDR3 bases: TGTGCCAGCAGCCAAGTGGTGGCTAGCGGTTACAATGAGCAGTTCTTC. Translated: CASSQVVASGYNEQFF. Full variable domain (remainder filled in from reference TRBV7-6 and TRBJ2-1): GAGVSQSPRYKVTKRGQDVALRCDPISGHVSLYWYRQALGQGPEFLTYFNYEAQQDKSGLPNDRFSAERPEGSISTLTIQRTEQRDSAMYRCASSQVVASGYNEQFFGPGTRLTVL.

V gene TRBV6-5 combines with J gene TRBJ2-1; the D gene is possibly TRBD1 (6 bases). Germline assignment: CDR1 MNHEY and CDR2 SVGAGI. This CDR3 comprises 14 residues. V was pared by 5 bases and J by 4 bases, with 12 bases between. The DNA of the CDR3 is TGTGCCAGCAGTATGGACAGCTTTTACAATGAGCAGTTCTTC. This codes for CASSMDSFYNEQFF.

V is TRBV4-1 and J is TRBJ2-1; a possible D gene is TRBD1 (6 bases). The CDR3 contains 16 residues. The germline V gene encodes CDR1 MGHRA and CDR2 YSYEKL. Trimming pared 0 bases from V and 1 base from J, leaving 10 bases between. DNA of the CDR3: TGCGCCAGCAGCCAAGATTCGACAGGTTCCTACAATGAGCAGTTCTTC. This sequence encodes CASSQDSTGSYNEQFF.